This T cell receptor beta chain was identified during a study of blood T cells in healthy people across ages. General study results and limits: More naive CD4+ cells and higher diversity were found in long-lived than in aged donors. From one million sequenced T cells, diversity estimates were lower bounds.

Through a sample-barcoded 5' primer and a J-beta primer mix, a second PCR was run for 7 to 11 cycles. TCRdb redid the calling of the 5' RACE reads with MiXCR, one entry per CDR3 protein. The repertoire includes about 670,000 distinct CDR3 sequences, 52% of them detected once, and approximately 12% sits in the top ten. On this clonotype itself: Its antigen is unidentified.

The CDR3 length is 13 residues. V lost 8 bases and J 7 bases, leaving 15 bases between the germline ends. From germline, CDR1 is SNHLY and CDR2 FYNNEI. The sequenced sample was blood. The clonotype was recovered from a woman aged 80 or over in good health. The genes are TRBV2 and TRBJ1-5; D ambiguous. CDR3 sequence: CASRSGLNQPQHF. In DNA form, the CDR3 reads TGTGCCAGCCGAAGCGGGTTAAACCAGCCCCAGCATTTT.